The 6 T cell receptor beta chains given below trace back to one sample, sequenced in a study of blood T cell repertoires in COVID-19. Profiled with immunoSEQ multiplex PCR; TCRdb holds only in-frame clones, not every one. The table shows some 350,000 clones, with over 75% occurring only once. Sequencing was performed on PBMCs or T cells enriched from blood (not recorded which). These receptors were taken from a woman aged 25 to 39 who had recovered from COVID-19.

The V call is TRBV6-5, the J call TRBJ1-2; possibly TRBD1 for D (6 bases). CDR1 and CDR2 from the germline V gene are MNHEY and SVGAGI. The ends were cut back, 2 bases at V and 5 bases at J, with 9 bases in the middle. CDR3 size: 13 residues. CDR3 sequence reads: CASSYRRGYGYTF. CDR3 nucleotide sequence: TGTGCCAGCAGTTACCGCAGGGGATATGGCTACACCTTC.

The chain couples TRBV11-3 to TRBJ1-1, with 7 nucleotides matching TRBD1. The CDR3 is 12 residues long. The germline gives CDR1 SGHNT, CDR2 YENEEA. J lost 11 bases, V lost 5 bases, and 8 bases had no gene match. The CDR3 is CASSERDSEAFF. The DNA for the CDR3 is TGTGCCAGCAGCGAACGGGACAGTGAGGCTTTCTTT.

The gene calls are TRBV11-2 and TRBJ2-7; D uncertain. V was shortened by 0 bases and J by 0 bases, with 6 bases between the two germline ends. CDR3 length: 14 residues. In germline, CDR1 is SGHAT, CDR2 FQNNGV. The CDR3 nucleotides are TGTGCCAGCAGCTTAGACTGGAGCTCCTACGAGCAGTACTTC. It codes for CASSLDWSSYEQYF.

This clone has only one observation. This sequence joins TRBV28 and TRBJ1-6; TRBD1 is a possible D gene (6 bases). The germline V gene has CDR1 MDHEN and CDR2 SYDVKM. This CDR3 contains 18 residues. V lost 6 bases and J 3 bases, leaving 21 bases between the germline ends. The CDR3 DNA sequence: TGTGCCAGCAGCCTAAGAAAGGGGGAGAGGGGCTATAATTCACCCCTCCACTTT. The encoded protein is CASSLRKGERGYNSPLHF.

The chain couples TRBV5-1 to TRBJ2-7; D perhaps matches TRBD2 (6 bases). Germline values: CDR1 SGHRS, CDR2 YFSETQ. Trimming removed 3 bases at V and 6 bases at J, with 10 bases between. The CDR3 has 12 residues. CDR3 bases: TGCGCCAGCAGCTGGGTCGGGGGCGAGCAGTACTTC. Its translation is CASSWVGGEQYF.

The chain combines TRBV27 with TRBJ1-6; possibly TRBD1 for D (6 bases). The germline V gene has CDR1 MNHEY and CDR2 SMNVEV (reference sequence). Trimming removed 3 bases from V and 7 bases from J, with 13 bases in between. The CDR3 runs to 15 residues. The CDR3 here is CASSFLGHTNSPLHF. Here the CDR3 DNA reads TGTGCCAGCAGTTTTTTGGGACACACAAATTCACCCCTCCACTTT.